A selection of T cell receptor beta chains follows, all from one sample in a study of shared clonotypes between healthy human individuals. The data were produced by immunoSEQ multiplex PCR, yet TCRdb's version contains in-frame clones alone and is incomplete. The sample consists of about 1,800,000 clones, approximately 94% of them appearing once. Material: naive CD8+ T cells sorted from blood. Receptors were obtained from a man aged 18 to 35 in good health. Both conserved end residues are part of each CDR3. Each record gives: CDR3 protein, V gene, J gene, clone size. Size is stated for part of the rows, as once, few or many counts, or as a class when the clone is expanded.

CASSHSGGQIGELFF	TRBV4-1	TRBJ2-2	once
CASSLPGANYGYTF	TRBV5-4	TRBJ1-2	-
CASSPNPDSYEQYF	TRBV27	TRBJ2-7	-
CAWSGTGGYQPQHF	TRBV30	TRBJ1-5	-
CASSHPWTGGNSPLHF	TRBV27	TRBJ1-6	-
CASSLLAGVHTGELFF	TRBV28	TRBJ2-2	-
CATSTGVEQYF	TRBV10-2	TRBJ2-7	once
CASSPGTGGLETQYF	TRBV5-4	TRBJ2-5	-
CASSSTGNEKLFF	TRBV6-1	TRBJ1-4	-
CASRRGLSYGDEKLFF	TRBV6-6	TRBJ1-4	-
CASSESWGQGLNYGYTF	TRBV2	TRBJ1-2	-
CASSIASGDTEAFF	TRBV19	TRBJ1-1	-
CASSPSSETPEQYF	TRBV7-9	TRBJ2-7	-
CASSLGAAEYNEQFF	TRBV13	TRBJ2-1	-
CASSLWEETQYF	TRBV5-4	TRBJ2-5	-
CASSFGGAKNIQYF	TRBV27	TRBJ2-4	-
CASSDYRDRGNSPLHF	TRBV10-2	TRBJ1-6	-
CASSISLNDQPQHF	TRBV19	TRBJ1-5	-
CASSSGTGEKQYF	TRBV11-3	TRBJ2-7	once
CASFGLAGVDTQYF	TRBV7-9	TRBJ2-3	-